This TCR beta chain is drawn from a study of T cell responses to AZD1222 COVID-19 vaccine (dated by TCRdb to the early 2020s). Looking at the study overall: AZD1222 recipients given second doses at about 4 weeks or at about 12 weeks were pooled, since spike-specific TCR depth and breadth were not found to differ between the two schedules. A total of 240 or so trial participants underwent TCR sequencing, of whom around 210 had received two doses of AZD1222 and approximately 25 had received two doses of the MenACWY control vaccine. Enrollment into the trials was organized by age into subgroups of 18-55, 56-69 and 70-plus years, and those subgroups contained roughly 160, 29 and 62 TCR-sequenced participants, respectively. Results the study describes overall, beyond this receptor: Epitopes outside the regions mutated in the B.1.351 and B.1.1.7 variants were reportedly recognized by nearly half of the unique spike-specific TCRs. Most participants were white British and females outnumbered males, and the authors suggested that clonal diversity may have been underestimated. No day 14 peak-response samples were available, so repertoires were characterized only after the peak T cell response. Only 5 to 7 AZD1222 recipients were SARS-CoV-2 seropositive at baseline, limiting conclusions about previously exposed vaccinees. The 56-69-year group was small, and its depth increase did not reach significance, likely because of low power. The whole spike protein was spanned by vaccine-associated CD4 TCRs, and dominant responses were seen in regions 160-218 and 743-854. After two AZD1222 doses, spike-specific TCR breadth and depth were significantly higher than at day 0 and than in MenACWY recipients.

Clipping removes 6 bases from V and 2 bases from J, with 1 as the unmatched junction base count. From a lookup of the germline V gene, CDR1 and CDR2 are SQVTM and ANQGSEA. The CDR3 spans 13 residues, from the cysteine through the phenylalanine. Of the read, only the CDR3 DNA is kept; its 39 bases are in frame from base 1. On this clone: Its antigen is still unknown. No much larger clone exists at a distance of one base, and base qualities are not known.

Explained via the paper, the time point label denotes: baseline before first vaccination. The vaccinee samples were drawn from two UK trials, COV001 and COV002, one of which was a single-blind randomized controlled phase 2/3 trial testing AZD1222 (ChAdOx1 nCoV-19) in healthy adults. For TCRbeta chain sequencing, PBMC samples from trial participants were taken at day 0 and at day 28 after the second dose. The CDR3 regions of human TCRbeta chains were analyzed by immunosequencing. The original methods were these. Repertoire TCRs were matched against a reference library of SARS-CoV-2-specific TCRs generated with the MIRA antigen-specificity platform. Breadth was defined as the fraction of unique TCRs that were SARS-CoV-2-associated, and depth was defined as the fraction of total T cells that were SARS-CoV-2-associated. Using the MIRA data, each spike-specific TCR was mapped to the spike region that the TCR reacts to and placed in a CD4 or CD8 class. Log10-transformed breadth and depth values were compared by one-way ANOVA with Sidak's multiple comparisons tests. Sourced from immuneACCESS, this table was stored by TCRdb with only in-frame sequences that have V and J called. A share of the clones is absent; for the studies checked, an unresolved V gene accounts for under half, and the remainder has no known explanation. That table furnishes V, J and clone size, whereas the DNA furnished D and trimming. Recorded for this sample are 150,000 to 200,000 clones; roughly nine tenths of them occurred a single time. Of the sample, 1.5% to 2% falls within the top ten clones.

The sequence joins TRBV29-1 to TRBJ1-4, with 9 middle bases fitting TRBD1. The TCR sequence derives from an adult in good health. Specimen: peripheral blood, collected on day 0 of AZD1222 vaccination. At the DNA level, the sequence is TGCAGCGTGGGGACAGGGACTAATGAAAAACTGTTTTTT. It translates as CSVGTGTNEKLFF.